The T cell receptor (beta chain) described here comes from a study of blood T cell repertoires in COVID-19. CDR3 length: 15 residues. Germline CDR1 and CDR2: MNHNY and SVGAGI (reference sequence). V lost 7 bases and J 2 bases, leaving 18 bases between the germline ends. The protocol was immunoSEQ multiplex PCR, while the TCRdb copy is restricted to in-frame clones and leaves out a portion. Among about 69,000 clones, around 89% were seen once, and the ten largest hold 4% to 6.5%. The receptor was isolated from a man aged 50 or older with acute or convalescent COVID-19. V gene TRBV6-6 combines with J gene TRBJ2-7, with a possible D match to TRBD1 (5 bases). Sample: peripheral blood. CDR3 protein: CASTLQGGSAYEQYF. Written as DNA, the CDR3 is TGTGCCAGCACCCTTCAGGGCGGCTCGGCCTACGAGCAGTACTTC.